The 27 T cell receptor beta chains below were found in one sample sequenced in a study of T cells after somatic rescue of genetic block. The table came from immunoSEQ multiplex PCR; TCRdb's copy has only in-frame clones and leaves some out. The sample consists of 15,000 or so clones, approximately 72% of them appearing once. Sequenced input: peripheral blood mononuclear cells (PBMCs). The receptors here all came from a boy aged 5-17 years.

V and J are TRBV6-6 and TRBJ1-1, with D possibly matching TRBD1 (6 bases). The CDR3 length is 16 residues. Trimming removed 10 bases at V and 3 bases at J, with 24 bases between. Germline-derived CDR1 and CDR2 are MNHNY and SVGAGI (reference sequence). CDR3 loop: CAIRRGQILGDTEAFF. As DNA, the CDR3 is TGTGCCATCCGACGGGGGCAGATCCTAGGGGACACTGAAGCTTTCTTT.

This clone showed up just a few times. The chain uses TRBV28 and TRBJ2-1; 7 nucleotides match TRBD2. Per germline, CDR1 MDHEN and CDR2 SYDVKM. CDR3 length equals 13 residues. The trim removed 5 bases at V and 8 bases at J, leaving 6 bases unmatched. The CDR3 is CASSIRLAHEQFF. The CDR3, as DNA: TGTGCCAGCAGTATCCGACTAGCCCATGAGCAGTTCTTC.

This clone was seen more than once but under ten times. This chain links TRBV2 with TRBJ2-4; 7 nucleotides align to TRBD2. Losses at the gene ends were 7 bases for V and 6 bases for J; bases not matched to a gene: 9. The CDR3 is 14 residues long. The germline V gene encodes CDR1 SNHLY and CDR2 FYNNEI. CDR3 nucleotide sequence: TGTGCCAGCAAGCGGGACCCGAGTGGAAACATTCAGTACTTC. Its protein product is CASKRDPSGNIQYF. The full variable domain, its missing parts supplied by reference TRBV2 and TRBJ2-4, is EPEVTQTPSHQVTQMGQEVILRCVPISNHLYFYWYRQILGQKVEFLVSFYNNEISEKSEIFDDQFSVERPDGSNFTLKIRSTKLEDSAMYFCASKRDPSGNIQYFGAGTRLSVL.

This sequence joins TRBV4-1 and TRBJ1-1; TRBD1 matches at 8 bases. The length of the CDR3 is 17 residues. Germline V lookup: CDR1 MGHRA, CDR2 YSYEKL. Losses at the gene ends were 0 bases for V and 2 bases for J; bases not matched to a gene: 8. CDR3: CASSQDRTQGANTEAFF. The DNA for the CDR3 is TGCGCCAGCAGCCAAGATCGGACTCAGGGGGCCAACACTGAAGCTTTCTTT.

V is TRBV18 and J is TRBJ1-5; 7 positions match TRBD1. Trimming at V came to 6 bases and at J to 8 bases, leaving 7 bases not matched to a gene. There are 13 residues in the CDR3. Germline values: CDR1 KGHSH, CDR2 LQKENI. This CDR3 is CASSQTGKEPQHF. In DNA, the CDR3 is TGTGCCAGCTCGCAGACAGGGAAGGAGCCCCAGCATTTT.

The V and J genes are TRBV18 and TRBJ2-3, with 7 bases matching TRBD2. V lost 4 bases to trimming and J lost 2 bases; unmatched junction nucleotides: 3. From germline, CDR1 is KGHSH and CDR2 LQKENI. This CDR3 region has 14 residues. Written as DNA, the CDR3 is TGTGCCAGCTCACTTCTAGCGGCCACAGATACGCAGTATTTT. It codes for CASSLLAATDTQYF.

The rearrangement uses TRBV6-5 and TRBJ2-5; D is perhaps TRBD1 (6 bases). This CDR3 is built from 15 residues. Trimming removed 5 bases at V and 4 bases at J, with 17 bases between. Germline V gene data show CDR1 as MNHEY and CDR2 as SVGAGI. The CDR3 region has the DNA TGTGCCAGCAGTACCGATGGGGGCCAACTAGAGACCCAGTACTTC. It codes for CASSTDGGQLETQYF.

This chain joins TRBV6-6 and TRBJ1-1; 7 bases map to TRBD1. The V gene end was trimmed by 2 bases and the J gene end by 1 base; junction bases not matched to a gene: 7. The CDR3 sequence is 16 residues long. Germline V CDR1 and CDR2: MNHNY, SVGAGI (reference sequence). CDR3 in DNA: TGTGCCAGCAGTTACCCGCCGACAGGGAAGAACACTGAAGCTTTCTTT. This translates into CASSYPPTGKNTEAFF.

This clone was observed a single time. The chain employs TRBV10-3 and TRBJ1-3, with 10 bases identical to TRBD1. Germline V gene data show CDR1 as ENHRY and CDR2 as SYGVKD. CDR3 size: 17 residues. Trimming at V came to 6 bases and at J to 2 bases, leaving 10 bases not matched to a gene. The CDR3 sequence is CAISPGTGAITGNTIYF. The CDR3 DNA is TGTGCCATCAGCCCAGGGACAGGGGCGATAACTGGAAACACCATATATTTT.

This clone has ten or more counts. The chain links TRBV28 to TRBJ1-1; the D is unclear. Per germline, CDR1 MDHEN and CDR2 SYDVKM. V lost 3 bases, J lost 0 bases, and 8 bases lay in between. CDR3 length: 14 residues. CDR3 region: CASSFRTLNTEAFF. CDR3 in DNA: TGTGCCAGCAGTTTCCGGACCCTGAACACTGAAGCTTTCTTT. The full variable domain, rest sourced from reference TRBV28 and TRBJ1-1, is DVKVTQSSRYLVKRTGEKVFLECVQDMDHENMFWYRQDPGLGLRLIYFSYDVKMKEKGDIPEGYSVSREKKERFSLILESASTNQTSMYLCASSFRTLNTEAFFGQGTRLTVV.

The V and J genes are TRBV6-1 and TRBJ2-5, with 8 bases aligning to TRBD1. Germline assignment: CDR1 MNHNS and CDR2 SASEGT. The CDR3 has 13 amino acids. V lost 4 bases, J lost 7 bases, and 5 bases stayed unmatched. The CDR3 DNA is TGTGCCAGCAGTGGACAGGGGTATGGGACCCAGTACTTC. As protein: CASSGQGYGTQYF.

The chain links TRBV27 to TRBJ2-2, with TRBD2 matching over 14 bases. V trimming: 6 bases; J trimming: 1 base; junction bases outside the gene matches: 10. The germline CDR1 and CDR2 sequences are MNHEY and SMNVEV (reference sequence). The CDR3 contains 19 residues. The CDR3 region has the DNA TGTGCCAGCAGCTTTTTCGGACTAGCGGGAGGACTGAACACCGGGGAGCTGTTTTTT. Residues: CASSFFGLAGGLNTGELFF.

By sample share, this clone is medium-sized. The V and J genes are TRBV5-6 and TRBJ2-5, with D unclear. The germline V gene has CDR1 SGHDT and CDR2 YYEEEE. The germline V and J ends were trimmed by 0 bases and 5 bases, with 8 bases remaining between them. The CDR3 spans 13 residues. CDR3 amino acids: CASSLGTTETQYF. The CDR3 DNA sequence: TGTGCCAGCAGCTTGGGGACCACTGAGACCCAGTACTTC.

This chain links TRBV5-1 with TRBJ2-3; TRBD2 might be the D (5 bases). CDR1 and CDR2 (germline): SGHRS, YFSETQ. The V and J ends lost 1 base and 4 bases respectively, with 13 bases between them. The CDR3 is made up of 15 amino acids. In DNA, the CDR3 is TGCGCCAGCAGCTTGTTGATAATGAGGGCAGATACGCAGTATTTT. Residues: CASSLLIMRADTQYF.

The gene calls are TRBV9 and TRBJ2-2; no firm D call. The germline V and J ends were trimmed by 4 bases and 1 base, with 2 bases remaining between them. Germline CDR1 SGDLS, CDR2 YYNGEE. The CDR3 loop spans 12 amino acids. CDR3 coding DNA: TGTGCCAGCAGCCAGAACACCGGGGAGCTGTTTTTT. Protein product: CASSQNTGELFF.

The chain uses TRBV29-1 and TRBJ2-2, with 7 bases aligning to TRBD2. V was clipped by 7 bases and J by 1 base; unmatched bases: 6. The CDR3 contains 14 residues. Germline CDR1 and CDR2: SQVTM and ANQGSEA. In nucleotides, the CDR3 is TGCAGCGCCCCGGGGGGTTTGAACACCGGGGAGCTGTTTTTT. Translating it yields CSAPGGLNTGELFF.

The chain uses TRBV6-1 and TRBJ2-7; no clear D. The CDR3 spans 14 residues. V was cut by 4 bases and J by 0 bases, with 10 bases left in between. Germline lookup yields CDR1 MNHNS and CDR2 SASEGT. The CDR3 DNA reads TGTGCCAGCAGTGCCCGGGTCCGCTCCTACGAGCAGTACTTC. It specifies CASSARVRSYEQYF.

The genes are TRBV10-3 and TRBJ2-2; a possible D gene is TRBD1 (6 bases). Trimming removed 7 bases from V and 0 bases from J, with 15 bases in between. Germline values: CDR1 ENHRY, CDR2 SYGVKD. The CDR3 loop spans 16 amino acids. The CDR3 spells CAIMARQVTNTGELFF. CDR3 DNA: TGTGCCATCATGGCCCGACAGGTCACGAACACCGGGGAGCTGTTTTTT.

V gene TRBV5-4 combines with J gene TRBJ1-2; 7 bases align to TRBD1. Germline loops: CDR1 SGHNT, CDR2 YYREEE (reference sequence). The ends lost 6 bases at V and 3 bases at J; junction bases unmatched: 5. The length of the CDR3 is 13 residues. CDR3 coding DNA: TGTGCCAGCACCTACGGGACAGACTATGGCTACACCTTC. Amino acid sequence: CASTYGTDYGYTF.

This clone was detected only a few times. The chain has TRBV28 and TRBJ1-5; TRBD1 agrees at 7 bases. The CDR3 sequence is 13 residues long. Germline CDR1 MDHEN, CDR2 SYDVKM. Losses at the gene ends were 8 bases for V and 3 bases for J; bases not matched to a gene: 4. The DNA of the CDR3 is TGTGCCAGCCCGGACAGGTTCAATCAGCCCCAGCATTTT. Translation: CASPDRFNQPQHF.

This chain uses TRBV2 with TRBJ1-5; 7 bases match TRBD1. Germline loops: CDR1 SNHLY, CDR2 FYNNEI. The junction had 8 bases not matched to a gene; V was cut back by 7 bases and J by 5 bases. The CDR3 is 14 residues long. CDR3 amino acids: CASKPEQGYQPQHF. The CDR3 bases are TGTGCCAGCAAACCCGAACAGGGGTATCAGCCCCAGCATTTT.

The chain has TRBV7-6 and TRBJ2-5; D gene ambiguous. V was trimmed by 5 bases and J by 2 bases, leaving 12 bases between them. The germline V gene encodes CDR1 SGHVS and CDR2 FNYEAQ. The CDR3 has 14 amino acids. Here the CDR3 reads CASSRSALQETQYF. DNA of the CDR3: TGTGCCAGCAGCCGTTCAGCCTTACAAGAGACCCAGTACTTC.

The chain employs TRBV5-1 and TRBJ1-2, with TRBD1 matching over 8 bases. This CDR3 spans 13 amino acids. V was clipped by 0 bases and J by 7 bases; unmatched bases: 2. From germline, CDR1 is SGHRS and CDR2 YFSETQ. The CDR3 DNA sequence: TGCGCCAGCAGCTTGGCAGGGGGCCTTGGCTACACCTTC. As protein: CASSLAGGLGYTF.

The V and J genes are TRBV15 and TRBJ2-5; D may correspond to TRBD1 or TRBD2 (5 bases each). There are 16 residues in the CDR3. Germline V CDR1 and CDR2: LNHNV, YYDKDF (reference sequence). Trimming pared 3 bases from V and 5 bases from J, leaving 19 bases between. The DNA of the CDR3 is TGTGCCACCAGCAGCGCTGGACTCTCTAACAGGGAGACCCAGTACTTC. Its translation is CATSSAGLSNRETQYF.

The genes are TRBV18 and TRBJ1-2; tentative D call: TRBD1 (5 bases). Germline V gene sequence: CDR1 KGHSH, CDR2 LQKENI. Trimming cost V 5 bases and J 6 bases, with 19 bases left between them. The CDR3 runs 15 residues. The CDR3 sequence is CASSGFRDGLDGYTF. CDR3 DNA sequence: TGTGCCAGCTCAGGTTTCCGGGACGGGCTTGATGGCTACACCTTC.

The gene calls are TRBV13 and TRBJ2-7; TRBD2 aligns across 15 bases. The CDR3 totals 15 residues. Unmatched junction bases numbered 2, after V lost 5 bases and J lost 3 bases. Germline CDR1 and CDR2: PRHDT and FYEKMQ (reference sequence). The CDR3, as DNA: TGTGCCAGCAGCCCGGGACTAGCGGGGGGCTACGAGCAGTACTTC. This encodes CASSPGLAGGYEQYF.

This clone was counted a few times. CDR3 amino acids: CASSQGGHLPNYGYTF. The CDR3 DNA reads TGCGCCAGCAGCCAAGGAGGGCACCTCCCTAACTATGGCTACACCTTC. The rearrangement uses TRBV4-1 and TRBJ1-2; D uncertain. Germline CDR1 is MGHRA and CDR2 is YSYEKL. V lost 1 base to trimming and J lost 0 bases, with 12 bases between them. The CDR3 covers 16 residues.